This section outlines one T cell receptor (beta chain) sequence together with its context. Its target is not known. These data belong to a study of T cells after yellow fever vaccination. Whole-study results and caveats: Most primary-vaccination clones reappeared after the booster (more than 95% CD4, roughly 88% CD8).

Template switching by 5'RACE produced TCR cDNA, adding a universal primer site and UMIs. TCRdb re-analysed the 5' RACE reads in MiXCR, keeping a single row per CDR3 protein. The sample contains approximately 120,000 distinct CDR3 sequences, 8.9% of which appear only once. This CDR3 is built from 14 residues. The junction had 6 bases not matched to a gene; V was cut back by 5 bases and J by 3 bases. Germline-derived CDR1 and CDR2 are MNHEY and SVGAGI. The rearrangement uses TRBV6-5 and TRBJ1-2; TRBD1 matches at 7 bases. The specimen comprised CD8+ T cells sorted from PBMCs, sampled on the day of the yellow fever booster vaccination. This clonotype originated in a man aged 18 to 30 who received the YFV17D yellow fever vaccine. CDR3 sequence reads: CASSLRGAYYGYTF. In DNA form, the CDR3 reads TGTGCCAGCAGTCTCAGGGGGGCCTACTATGGCTACACCTTC.